These 29 T cell receptor beta chains were all obtained from the same sample, sequenced in a study of T cell repertoires in cytomegalovirus infection. TCRdb recomputed calls from the reads with MiXCR, one row per CDR3 protein. The table has a few hundred thousand distinct CDR3 sequences, 40% seen once. These receptors lack a known antigen. The sequences come from cultured PBMCs, collected from culture after CMV antigen stimulation. The receptors derive from a human donor in good health (CMV status not recorded). Some clones in this sample may be carry-over from other donors' samples.

The chain is built from TRBV24-1 and TRBJ2-2; D is perhaps TRBD1 (5 bases). The CDR3 loop spans 15 amino acids. V was cut by 3 bases and J by 6 bases, with 13 bases left in between. Germline V gene lookup returns CDR1 KGHDR and CDR2 SFDVKD. The CDR3 DNA sequence: TGTGCCACCAGTGATGCCAGGGAAGCCGCCGGGGAGCTGTTTTTT. Protein product: CATSDAREAAGELFF.

The genes are TRBV7-9 and TRBJ2-1; 9 bases fit TRBD2. Looked up from germline, CDR1 is SEHNR and CDR2 is FQNEAQ (reference sequence). The V gene end was trimmed by 5 bases and the J gene end by 5 bases; junction bases not matched to a gene: 7. The CDR3 contains 15 residues. CDR3 sequence reads: CASSRRERGDNEQFF. Here the CDR3 DNA reads TGTGCCAGCAGCCGGCGGGAGCGGGGGGACAATGAGCAGTTCTTC.

This clonotype was recorded once. The rearrangement uses TRBV19 and TRBJ2-3; 11 bases agree with TRBD2. CDR1 and CDR2 (germline): LNHDA, SQIVND (reference sequence). CDR3 length: 15 residues. V lost 2 bases, J lost 5 bases, and 3 bases stayed unmatched. For the CDR3, the DNA is TGTGCCAGTAGTATACTAGCGGGAGGTAAAGATACGCAGTATTTT. Encoded protein: CASSILAGGKDTQYF.

This clonotype was counted between two and nine times. This rearrangement joins TRBV2 to TRBJ2-7; 8 nucleotides agree with TRBD1. This CDR3 spans 13 amino acids. V dropped 10 bases and J dropped 4; count of bases not matched to a gene: 9. CDR1 is SNHLY, CDR2 FYNNEI, per germline. CDR3 sequence: CATRGPERYEQYF. CDR3 sequence (DNA): TGTGCCACCAGGGGGCCGGAAAGATACGAGCAGTACTTC.

The chain has TRBV4-2 and TRBJ1-2; 8 positions agree with TRBD1. After removal of 3 bases from V and 4 bases from J, the junction contained 4 bases not matched to a gene. Germline V gives CDR1 LGHNA, CDR2 YNFKEQ. The CDR3 has 14 amino acids. CDR3 DNA sequence: TGTGCCAGCAGCCACATCGGGACAGGCTATGGCTACACCTTC. This translates into CASSHIGTGYGYTF.

The chain employs TRBV6-6 and TRBJ2-6; maybe TRBD1 (6 bases). This CDR3 region has 16 residues. Germline V gene lookup returns CDR1 MNHNY and CDR2 SVGAGI (reference sequence). V was pared by 10 bases and J by 0 bases, with 16 bases between. CDR3 DNA sequence: TGTGCCACAGGGGAACCGCCGAGCTCTGGGGCCAACGTCCTGACTTTC. It yields the protein CATGEPPSSGANVLTF.

The chain has TRBV28 and TRBJ1-6; TRBD1 matches at 7 bases. V dropped 7 bases and J dropped 4; count of bases not matched to a gene: 13. The germline gives CDR1 MDHEN, CDR2 SYDVKM. The CDR3 consists of 17 residues. CDR3 amino acids: CASTLKGRGSYNSPLHF. CDR3 bases: TGTGCCAGCACTCTCAAAGGCAGGGGGTCATATAATTCACCCCTCCACTTT. The full variable domain, rest sourced from reference TRBV28 and TRBJ1-6, is DVKVTQSSRYLVKRTGEKVFLECVQDMDHENMFWYRQDPGLGLRLIYFSYDVKMKEKGDIPEGYSVSREKKERFSLILESASTNQTSMYLCASTLKGRGSYNSPLHFGNGTRLTVT.

V gene TRBV12-3 or TRBV12-4 combines with J gene TRBJ2-7; D gene ambiguous. CDR3 length equals 17 residues. Trimming stripped 6 bases from V and 0 bases from J, with 21 bases between. As DNA, the CDR3 is TGTGCCAGCAGCCCTCATTCGTGGTCACAAAACTCCTACGAGCAGTACTTC. Protein product: CASSPHSWSQNSYEQYF.

This clonotype came up many times. The rearrangement uses TRBV7-2 and TRBJ2-3; D is unresolved. Trimming took off 2 bases at V and 3 bases at J, with 9 bases between the two ends. The V gene's germline CDR1 is SGHTA and CDR2 FQGNSA. The CDR3 runs to 14 residues. The CDR3: CASSLRASTDTQYF. The CDR3 DNA follows: TGTGCCAGCAGCTTAAGGGCTAGTACAGATACGCAGTATTTT.

The chain has TRBV19 and TRBJ2-4, with 9 bases fitting TRBD1. This CDR3 has 14 amino acids. The trim removed 10 bases at V and 8 bases at J, leaving 12 bases unmatched. Germline assignment: CDR1 LNHDA and CDR2 SQIVND (reference sequence). CDR3 sequence reads: CATKRRTGEDIQYF. The CDR3 coding sequence is TGTGCCACTAAACGGCGGACAGGGGAAGACATTCAGTACTTC.

This clonotype was detected a few times. The chain joins TRBV11-2 to TRBJ1-1; D not resolved. The V gene's germline CDR1 is SGHAT and CDR2 FQNNGV. The CDR3 has 13 amino acids. Between the trimmed V and J ends, which lost 5 bases and 5 bases, there was a span of 12 bases. The CDR3 DNA reads TGTGCCAGCAGCCGCAACTACGGGACTGAAGCTTTCTTT. This codes for CASSRNYGTEAFF.

This clonotype was observed a few times. The V call is TRBV2, the J call TRBJ1-1; D remains ambiguous. There are 14 residues in the CDR3. Germline values: CDR1 SNHLY, CDR2 FYNNEI. The DNA for the CDR3 is TGTGCGCAGACCAAGGACGGTTCGGACACTGAAGCTTTCTTT. Its translation: CAQTKDGSDTEAFF.

The rearrangement joins TRBV18 to TRBJ1-4; D not certain. The CDR3 sequence is 14 residues long. Trimming took off 6 bases at V and 0 bases at J, with 8 bases between the two ends. The germline gives CDR1 KGHSH, CDR2 LQKENI. The CDR3 region is CASSGRATNEKLFF. Here the CDR3 DNA reads TGTGCCAGCTCGGGAAGGGCAACTAATGAAAAACTGTTTTTT.

This clonotype was observed once. This chain connects TRBV29-1 to TRBJ2-3, with 8 bases aligning to TRBD1. V was clipped by 6 bases and J by 7 bases; unmatched bases: 6. CDR1 and CDR2 (germline): SQVTM, ANQGSEA. The CDR3 spans 12 residues. CDR3 coding DNA: TGCAGCGTCAGGGGGCCCGCCTATACGCAGTATTTT. The encoded protein is CSVRGPAYTQYF.

This chain uses TRBV12-3 or TRBV12-4 with TRBJ1-5, with D hard to call. Trimming took off 3 bases at V and 6 bases at J, with 12 bases between the two ends. CDR3 size: 14 residues. The CDR3 coding sequence is TGTGCCAGCAGTTTTGGTCGGGGTATTCAGCCCCAGCATTTT. Residues: CASSFGRGIQPQHF.

There are many counts of this clonotype. The chain has TRBV7-4 and TRBJ2-5; TRBD1 matches at 7 bases. The CDR3 has 16 residues. With 4 bases clipped from V and 4 bases from J, the junction kept 12 bases outside the gene matches. From germline, CDR1 is SGHVT and CDR2 SQSDAQ. DNA of the CDR3: TGTGCCAGCAGCTCCGACGACAGGGTATTCGGAGAGACCCAGTACTTC. Residues: CASSSDDRVFGETQYF.

This clonotype was seen only a few times. The chain carries TRBV7-2 and TRBJ2-2; D may be TRBD1 or TRBD2 (7 bases each). The germline V gene has CDR1 SGHTA and CDR2 FQGNSA. The CDR3 totals 14 residues. V lost 5 bases and J lost 5, with 12 bases in between. CDR3 in amino acids: CASSQGGLTGELFF. CDR3 coding DNA: TGTGCCAGCAGCCAGGGGGGACTAACCGGGGAGCTGTTTTTT.

This clonotype was detected a few times. The rearrangement uses TRBV7-8 and TRBJ1-4, with TRBD1 matching over 8 bases. The J segment lost 3 bases and the V segment lost 8 bases, leaving 11 bases of the junction unmatched. The CDR3 loop spans 16 amino acids. Germline V CDR1 and CDR2: SGHVS, FQNEAQ. CDR3 nucleotides: TGTGCCAGCGGGGAACCAGACAGGGGTTCTAATGAAAAACTGTTTTTT. This gives the protein CASGEPDRGSNEKLFF.

As DNA, the CDR3 is TGTGCCAGCAGTACAACTGGCACCGGGGAGCTGTTTTTT. This sequence encodes CASSTTGTGELFF. V and J are TRBV6-1 and TRBJ2-2; D uncertain. The germline gives CDR1 MNHNS, CDR2 SASEGT. The CDR3 length is 13 residues. Trimming cost V 5 bases and J 4 bases, with 8 bases left between them.

The rearrangement joins TRBV12-3 or TRBV12-4 to TRBJ2-2, with a possible D match to TRBD2 (5 bases). The CDR3 contains 15 residues. The germline V and J ends were trimmed by 5 bases and 4 bases, with 14 bases remaining between them. The CDR3 protein is CASSAFPGSTGELFF. In nucleotides, the CDR3 is TGTGCCAGCAGTGCCTTCCCGGGATCCACCGGGGAGCTGTTTTTT.

The CDR3 loop reads CSASQGADTEAFF. The CDR3 region has the DNA TGCAGCGCTTCACAGGGGGCGGACACTGAAGCTTTCTTT. V usage is TRBV29-1 and J usage is TRBJ1-1, with 9 bases fitting TRBD1. Germline CDR1 reads SQVTM; CDR2 reads ANQGSEA. Germline trimming cut 7 bases from V and 3 bases from J; bases unmatched to any gene: 6. This CDR3 has 13 residues.

The count of this clonotype is one. The chain carries TRBV2 and TRBJ2-1, with D perhaps TRBD1 (6 bases). Germline CDR1 and CDR2: SNHLY and FYNNEI. The V end lost 6 bases, the J end lost 9 bases, and 12 bases lay between the germline ends. The CDR3 is 12 residues long. This CDR3 reads CASRGGAVEQFF. CDR3 in DNA: TGTGCCAGCAGAGGGGGTGCGGTTGAGCAGTTCTTC.

The V gene is TRBV7-2, the J gene TRBJ1-1, with a tentative D call TRBD1 (5 bases). Trimming cost V 3 bases and J 0 bases, with 17 bases left between them. This CDR3 comprises 17 residues. Germline CDR1 SGHTA, CDR2 FQGNSA. The CDR3 bases are TGTGCCAGCAGCTTGCACCAGGGAGTGGGGATGAACACTGAAGCTTTCTTT. Its protein is CASSLHQGVGMNTEAFF.

The CDR3: CASSLSRDYSNQPQHF. Here the CDR3 DNA reads TGTGCCAGCAGCTTATCACGGGACTATAGCAATCAGCCCCAGCATTTT. V gene TRBV7-9 combines with J gene TRBJ1-5, with D maybe TRBD1 (5 bases). V gave up 2 bases and J gave up 0 bases, with 11 bases separating them. The CDR3 spans 16 residues. Germline assignment: CDR1 SEHNR and CDR2 FQNEAQ (reference sequence). The full variable domain, its missing parts supplied by reference TRBV7-9 and TRBJ1-5, is DTGVSQNPRHKITKRGQNVTFRCDPISEHNRLYWYRQTLGQGPEFLTYFQNEAQLEKSRLLSDRFSAERPKGSFSTLEIQRTEQGDSAMYLCASSLSRDYSNQPQHFGDGTRLSIL.

V and J are TRBV2 and TRBJ1-5; D may be TRBD1 (6 bases). This CDR3 is built from 14 residues. Germline CDR1 reads SNHLY; CDR2 reads FYNNEI. V lost 6 bases, J lost 5 bases, and 14 bases lay in between. CDR3: CASSVQGFYQPQHF. In nucleotides, the CDR3 is TGTGCCAGCAGCGTACAGGGTTTCTATCAGCCCCAGCATTTT.

Only a few counts were recorded for this clonotype. This chain uses TRBV10-3 with TRBJ1-2; no definite D call. CDR3 length: 13 amino acids. Germline assignment: CDR1 ENHRY and CDR2 SYGVKD. V dropped 4 bases and J dropped 5 bases, with 11 bases sitting between them. The CDR3 region is CAISGAAGYGYTF. In nucleotides, the CDR3 is TGTGCCATCAGTGGGGCAGCGGGGTATGGCTACACCTTC.

The genes are TRBV2 and TRBJ2-7; D is undetermined. There are 13 residues in the CDR3. Trimming removed 6 bases at V and 7 bases at J, with 16 bases between. The germline gives CDR1 SNHLY, CDR2 FYNNEI. CDR3 in amino acids: CASRSDGAKEQYF. The CDR3 nucleotides read TGTGCCAGCAGATCCGACGGAGCGAAGGAGCAGTACTTC.

This clonotype was seen many times. The rearrangement joins TRBV7-2 to TRBJ1-6; TRBD1 is a possible D gene (5 bases). CDR3 length equals 13 residues. The germline gives CDR1 SGHTA, CDR2 FQGNSA. V was shortened by 4 bases and J by 7 bases, with 8 bases between the two germline ends. The CDR3 DNA sequence: TGTGCCAGCAGCTGGGACGTAAATTCACCCCTCCACTTT. It is translated as CASSWDVNSPLHF.

The chain's CDR3 is CASSLMGRGDYNEQFF. The CDR3 DNA follows: TGCGCCAGCAGCTTGATGGGGCGGGGGGACTACAATGAGCAGTTCTTC. V usage is TRBV5-1 and J usage is TRBJ2-1; 8 nucleotides match TRBD2. This CDR3 region has 16 residues. The germline gives CDR1 SGHRS, CDR2 YFSETQ. The junction had 6 bases not matched to a gene; V was cut back by 1 base and J by 3 bases.